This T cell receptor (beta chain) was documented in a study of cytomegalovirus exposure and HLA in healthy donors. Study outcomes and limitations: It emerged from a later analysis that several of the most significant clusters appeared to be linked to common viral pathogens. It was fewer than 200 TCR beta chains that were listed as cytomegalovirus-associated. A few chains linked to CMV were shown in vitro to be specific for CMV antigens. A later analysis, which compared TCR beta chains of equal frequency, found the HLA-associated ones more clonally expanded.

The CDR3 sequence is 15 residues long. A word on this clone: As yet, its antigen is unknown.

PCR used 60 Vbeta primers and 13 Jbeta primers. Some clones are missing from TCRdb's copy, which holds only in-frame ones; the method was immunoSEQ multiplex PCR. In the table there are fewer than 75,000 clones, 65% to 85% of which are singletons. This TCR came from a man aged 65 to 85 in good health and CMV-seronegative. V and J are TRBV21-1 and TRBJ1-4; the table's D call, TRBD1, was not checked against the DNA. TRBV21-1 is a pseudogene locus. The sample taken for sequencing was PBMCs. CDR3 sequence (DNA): TGTGCCAGCAGTCCAGACAGGCGGGTTTACGAAAAACTGTTTTTT. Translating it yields CASSPDRRVYEKLFF.